The entry below describes one T cell receptor beta chain. Its antigen is currently unknown. This sample is part of a study of monozygotic twins with inflammatory bowel disease. Study observations and caveats: Lower TCRbeta diversity (inverse Simpson) was seen in IBD patients than in healthy co-twins.

Blood samples measuring roughly 2.3 ml were taken per donor. From the 5' RACE reads, TCRdb lists one entry per CDR3 protein and no DNA. Its clone listing holds 300,000 to 450,000 distinct CDR3 sequences. Germline V gene lookup returns CDR1 MNHNS and CDR2 SASEGT. The CDR3 has 16 residues. This sequence joins TRBV6-1 and TRBJ1-2; TCRdb indicates TRBD1, and absent DNA this call remains unverified. Material: blood. This clonotype was sampled from a human donor with ulcerative colitis or Crohn's disease, or a healthy co-twin of an affected twin (not recorded which). CDR3 in amino acids: CASSRDSLDSGYGYTF.